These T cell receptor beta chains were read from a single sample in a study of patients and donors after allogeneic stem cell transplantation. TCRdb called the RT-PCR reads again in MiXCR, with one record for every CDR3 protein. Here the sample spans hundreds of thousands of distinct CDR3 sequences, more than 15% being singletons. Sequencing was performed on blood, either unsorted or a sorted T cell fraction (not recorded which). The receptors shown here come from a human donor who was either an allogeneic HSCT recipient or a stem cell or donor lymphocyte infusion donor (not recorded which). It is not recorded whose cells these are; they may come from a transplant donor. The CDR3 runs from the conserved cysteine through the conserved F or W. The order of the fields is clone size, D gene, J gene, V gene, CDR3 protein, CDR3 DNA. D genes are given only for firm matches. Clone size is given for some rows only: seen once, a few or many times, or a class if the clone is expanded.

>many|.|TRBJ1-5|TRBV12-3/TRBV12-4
CASSLDRSNQPQHF
TGTGCCAGCAGTTTAGACAGGAGCAATCAGCCCCAGCATTTT
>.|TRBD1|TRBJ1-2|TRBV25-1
CASKTGKASGYTF
TGTGCCAGCAAGACAGGGAAGGCGTCCGGCTACACCTTC
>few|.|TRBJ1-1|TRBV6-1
CASSEAAGRTHTEAFF
TGTGCCAGCAGTGAAGCTGCCGGACGAACCCACACTGAAGCTTTCTTT
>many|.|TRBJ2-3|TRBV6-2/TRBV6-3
CASRHPGYRDADTQYF
TGTGCCAGCAGGCACCCGGGGTACCGGGATGCAGATACGCAGTATTTT
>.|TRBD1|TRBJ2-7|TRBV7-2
CASSYSGTVTYEQYF
TGTGCCAGCAGCTACTCCGGGACAGTCACCTACGAGCAGTACTTC
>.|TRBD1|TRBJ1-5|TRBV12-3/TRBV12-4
CASSFRTGHTQPQHF
TGTGCCAGCAGTTTTCGGACAGGGCATACTCAGCCCCAGCATTTT
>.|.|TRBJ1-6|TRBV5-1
CASSLEGTTSPLHF
TGCGCCAGCAGCTTGGAGGGGACAACTTCACCCCTCCACTTT
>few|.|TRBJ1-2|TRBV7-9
CASSPTLTKGFGYTF
TGTGCCAGCAGCCCCACCCTTACCAAAGGGTTTGGCTACACCTTC
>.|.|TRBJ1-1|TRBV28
CASSLSANTEAFF
TGTGCCAGCAGCCTTTCGGCGAACACTGAAGCTTTCTTT
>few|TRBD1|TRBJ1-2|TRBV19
CASRGQGTDGYTF
TGTGCCAGTAGGGGACAGGGGACTGATGGCTACACCTTC
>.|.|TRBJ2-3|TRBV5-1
CASAGTGRDTQYF
TGCGCCTCGGCCGGGACGGGCAGGGATACGCAGTATTTT
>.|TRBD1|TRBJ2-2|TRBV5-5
CASTGTGIRRTTGELFF
TGTGCCAGCACCGGGACAGGTATACGACGGACCACCGGGGAGCTGTTTTTT
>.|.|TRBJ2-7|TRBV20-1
CSARDGHFYEQYF
TGCAGTGCTAGAGACGGGCATTTCTACGAGCAGTACTTC
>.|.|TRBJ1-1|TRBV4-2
CASSQDPAGPEAFF
TGTGCCAGCAGCCAAGACCCGGCGGGGCCTGAAGCTTTCTTT
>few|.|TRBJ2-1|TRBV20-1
CSAAGEVQFF
TGCAGTGCTGCAGGGGAGGTTCAGTTCTTC
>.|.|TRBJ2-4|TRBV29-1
CSVGELGNKNIQYF
TGCAGCGTTGGGGAATTGGGGAACAAAAACATTCAGTACTTC
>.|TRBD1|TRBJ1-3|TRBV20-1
CSASPGTGTSGNTIYF
TGCAGTGCTAGCCCCGGGACAGGGACCTCTGGAAACACCATATATTTT
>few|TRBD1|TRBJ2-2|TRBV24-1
CATATGGGGELFF
TGTGCCACCGCGACAGGGGGCGGCGGGGAGCTGTTTTTT
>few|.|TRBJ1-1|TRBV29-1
CSVDQRGRRTEAFF
TGCAGCGTCGATCAACGGGGCCGAAGGACTGAAGCTTTCTTT
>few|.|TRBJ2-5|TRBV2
CASSEPVDREGETQYF
TGTGCCAGCAGTGAACCAGTGGACAGGGAGGGGGAGACCCAGTACTTC
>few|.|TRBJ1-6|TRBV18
CASSLTSSYNSPLHF
TGTGCCAGCTCGCTTACCAGCTCCTATAATTCACCCCTCCACTTT
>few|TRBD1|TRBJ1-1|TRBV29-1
CSVERTGGSTEAFF
TGCAGCGTTGAAAGGACAGGGGGAAGCACTGAAGCTTTCTTT
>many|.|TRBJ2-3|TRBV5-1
CASSYSGGTDTQYF
TGCGCCAGCAGCTATAGCGGAGGCACAGATACGCAGTATTTT
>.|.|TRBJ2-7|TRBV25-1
CASTRGPTYEQYF
TGTGCCAGCACTAGGGGTCCTACCTACGAGCAGTACTTC
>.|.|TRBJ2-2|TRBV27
CASSTGMGELFF
TGTGCCAGCAGCACTGGGATGGGGGAGCTGTTTTTT
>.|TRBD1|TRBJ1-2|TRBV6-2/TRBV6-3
CASRLTGGNYGYTF
TGTGCCAGCAGACTCACAGGGGGCAACTATGGCTACACCTTC
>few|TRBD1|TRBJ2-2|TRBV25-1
CASCRGNSGELFF
TGTGCCAGTTGCAGGGGGAATAGCGGGGAGCTGTTTTTT
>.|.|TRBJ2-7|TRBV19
CASSIVGRGAREQYF
TGTGCCAGTAGTATAGTTGGCCGGGGAGCGAGGGAGCAGTACTTC
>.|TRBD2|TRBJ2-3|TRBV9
CASSVSTSGATDTQYF
TGTGCCAGCAGCGTTAGCACTAGCGGGGCCACAGATACGCAGTATTTT
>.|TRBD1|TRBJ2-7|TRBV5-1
CASSTQGQGRGEQYF
TGCGCCAGCAGCACCCAAGGACAGGGCCGGGGCGAGCAGTACTTC
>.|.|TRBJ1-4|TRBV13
CASSPRGNEKLFF
TGTGCCAGCAGCCCAAGGGGGAATGAAAAACTGTTTTTT
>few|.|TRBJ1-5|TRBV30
CAWNDGTLSNQPQHF
TGTGCCTGGAACGACGGGACACTTAGCAATCAGCCCCAGCATTTT
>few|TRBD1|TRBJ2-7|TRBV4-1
CASRPTGGDYEQYF
TGCGCCAGCAGACCAACAGGGGGCGACTACGAGCAGTACTTC
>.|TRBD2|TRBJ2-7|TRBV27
CASSFDGRLLAGITF
TGTGCCAGCAGTTTCGACGGTCGGTTGCTAGCGGGGATCACGTTC
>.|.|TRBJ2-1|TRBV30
CAWSVKGVGEQFF
TGTGCCTGGAGTGTTAAGGGGGTGGGTGAGCAGTTCTTC
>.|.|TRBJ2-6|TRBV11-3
CASSLVGTQDLTF
TGTGCCAGCAGCTTAGTGGGGACACAAGACTTGACTTTC
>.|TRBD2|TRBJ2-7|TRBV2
CASSEMQREGPYEQYF
TGTGCCAGCAGTGAAATGCAGCGGGAGGGCCCATACGAGCAGTACTTC
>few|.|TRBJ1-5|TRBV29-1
CSVAGTNSNQPQHF
TGCAGCGTTGCGGGGACAAATAGCAATCAGCCCCAGCATTTT
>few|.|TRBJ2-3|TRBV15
CATSTEPRADTQYF
TGTGCCACCAGCACCGAACCCCGCGCAGATACGCAGTATTTT
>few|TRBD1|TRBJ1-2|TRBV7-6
CASSLGTGGLYGYTF
TGTGCCAGCAGCTTGGGAACAGGGGGCTTATATGGCTACACCTTC
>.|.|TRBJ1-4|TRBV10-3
CAISDEGEEKLFF
TGTGCCATCAGTGACGAGGGGGAAGAAAAACTGTTTTTT
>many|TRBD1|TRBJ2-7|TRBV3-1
CASSPGQGSEQYF
TGTGCCAGCAGCCCTGGACAGGGGTCCGAGCAGTACTTC
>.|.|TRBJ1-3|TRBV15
CATSSRAGNTIYF
TGTGCCACCAGCAGCCGGGCGGGAAACACCATATATTTT
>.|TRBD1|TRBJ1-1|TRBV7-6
CASSRRGQVPTEAFF
TGTGCCAGCAGCCGAAGGGGACAGGTCCCCACTGAAGCTTTCTTT
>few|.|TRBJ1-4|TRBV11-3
CASSSYRDAEKLFF
TGTGCCAGCAGCTCCTACAGGGACGCGGAAAAACTGTTTTTT
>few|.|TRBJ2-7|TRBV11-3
CASTPAGSSYEQYF
TGTGCCAGCACCCCGGCAGGGAGCTCCTACGAGCAGTACTTC
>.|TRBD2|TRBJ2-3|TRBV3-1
CASSQARTSGTQYF
TGTGCCAGCAGCCAAGCTCGGACTAGCGGTACGCAGTATTTT